The rows below give T cell receptor beta chains drawn from one sample of a study of cytomegalovirus exposure and HLA in healthy donors. Assay: immunoSEQ multiplex PCR; the TCRdb copy retains only in-frame clones and omits some. The data hold approximately 190,000 clones, with around 86% observed a single time. Sample: PBMCs. These receptor sequences come from a woman between 18 and 29 years old in good health and CMV-seronegative. CDR3s include the opening cysteine and the closing phenylalanine or tryptophan. D genes are given only for firm matches. The size entry is marked missing in some rows and otherwise reads once, few, many or a size class.

clone size	V gene	D gene	J gene	CDR3 DNA	CDR3 protein
.	TRBV6-5	.	TRBJ1-1	TGTGCCAGCAGTTACCCGGGACTTCTCACTGAAGCTTTCTTT	CASSYPGLLTEAFF
few	TRBV30	.	TRBJ2-7	TGTGCCTGGAGCCTGACAGGCCCGGAGCAGTACTTC	CAWSLTGPEQYF
.	TRBV6-4	TRBD2	TRBJ2-6	TGTGCCAGCAGCCCAGGACTAGCGGGCCCCTCTGGGGCCAACGTCCTGACTTTC	CASSPGLAGPSGANVLTF
.	TRBV27	TRBD1	TRBJ2-5	TGTGCCAGCAGGACCTGGACAGGGAACGAAGAGACCCAGTACTTC	CASRTWTGNEETQYF
.	TRBV28	TRBD2	TRBJ2-2	TGTGCCAGCAGTTTGTTACTAGCGGGAGGGAACACCGGGGAGCTGTTTTTT	CASSLLLAGGNTGELFF
few	TRBV2	TRBD2	TRBJ2-2	TGTGCCAGCAGTGGACTAGCGGGGTTTCCCGGGGAGCTGTTTTTT	CASSGLAGFPGELFF
.	TRBV5-1	.	TRBJ2-1	TGCGCCAGCAGCTTGGAAAATACTAGTAGGGCCTACAATGAGCAGTTCTTC	CASSLENTSRAYNEQFF
.	TRBV10-2	TRBD1	TRBJ1-1	TGCGCCAGCAGTGAGGCCAACAGGGGTAAAAACACTGAAGCTTTCTTT	CASSEANRGKNTEAFF
few	TRBV19	.	TRBJ2-7	TGTGCCAGTTCCGAAACAGGGAGCCACGAGCAGTACTTC	CASSETGSHEQYF
.	TRBV29-1	TRBD2	TRBJ2-2	TGCAGCGTTTCGGTAGCGGGGGGGAATGCCGGGGAGCTGTTTTTT	CSVSVAGGNAGELFF